The rows below give T cell receptor beta chains drawn from one sample of a study of breast tumors, draining lymph nodes, adjacent tissues. TCRdb reanalysed the multiplex PCR reads using MiXCR and keeps one entry per CDR3 protein. The sample shows around 150,000 distinct CDR3 sequences, approximately 20% of them seen only once. Material for sequencing was axillary lymph node tissue. The source of these receptors is a female donor with breast cancer. Some clones in this sample may be carry-over from other donors' samples. The CDR3 runs from the conserved cysteine through the conserved F or W. D genes are given only for firm matches. Not all rows give a size; the values are once, few, many and, for expanded clones, a class.

D,J,size,V,DNA,CDR3
NA,TRBJ1-5,few,TRBV18,TGTGCCAGCTCACCGTCCGACAGCAATCAGCCCCAGCATTTT,CASSPSDSNQPQHF
NA,TRBJ2-3,few,TRBV15,TGTGCCACCAGCAGAGATCAGCCCTCCATTAGGACAGATACGCAGTATTTT,CATSRDQPSIRTDTQYF
NA,TRBJ2-4,few,TRBV5-5,TGTGCCAGCAGTCGGGACATCGTAGCCAAAAACATTCAGTACTTC,CASSRDIVAKNIQYF
TRBD1,TRBJ2-7,many,TRBV6-2/TRBV6-3,TGTGCCAGCACCCCAGTTGACAGGGTGGACTACGAGCAGTACTTC,CASTPVDRVDYEQYF
NA,TRBJ1-4,NA,TRBV28,TGTGCCAGCAGTCCCTTGGGAGAGGCAACTAATGAAAAACTGTTTTTT,CASSPLGEATNEKLFF
NA,TRBJ2-5,many,TRBV13,TGTGCCAGCAGCCTAACAAGCCGAGGAGGGGAGACCCAGTACTTC,CASSLTSRGGETQYF
NA,TRBJ1-5,many,TRBV3-1,TGTGCCAGCAGCCCCCGGGGGAGCAATCAGCCCCAGCATTTT,CASSPRGSNQPQHF
TRBD2,TRBJ2-1,many,TRBV4-2,TGTGCCAGCAGCCAGGAGGGACTAGCGGGAGCCCGGTTCTTC,CASSQEGLAGARFF
NA,TRBJ1-2,many,TRBV5-6,TGTGCCAGCAGCTTGGAGCAGGTCTATGGCTACACCTTC,CASSLEQVYGYTF
NA,TRBJ2-2,many,TRBV7-9,TGTGCCAGCAGCTTAGTAGCCGGGGGCACGAACACCGGGGAGCTGTTTTTT,CASSLVAGGTNTGELFF
NA,TRBJ2-7,many,TRBV20-1,TGCAGTGCTACGGACAGGGAGGGCGAGCAGTACTTC,CSATDREGEQYF
NA,TRBJ2-1,many,TRBV11-3,TGTGCCAGCAGCTTAGGACCCGGGACTGGCGGCAATGAGCAGTTCTTC,CASSLGPGTGGNEQFF
TRBD2,TRBJ2-7,NA,TRBV18,TGTGCCAGCTCAACCGGACTAGCGGCTATCTACGAGCAGTACTTC,CASSTGLAAIYEQYF